The next 31 T cell receptor beta chains were all read from a single sample in a study of T cells after yellow fever vaccination. TCRdb re-called the 5' RACE reads through MiXCR, storing one row per CDR3 protein. There are about 85,000 distinct CDR3 sequences in the sample; less than 15% occur only once, and 20% to 25% lies in the top ten. Sequenced material: CD8+ T cells not binding an NS4B(214-222) dextramer, sorted from PBMCs, taken roughly 20 days after the first yellow fever vaccination. All receptors come from a man younger than 35 who received the YFV17D yellow fever vaccine.

This rearrangement joins TRBV5-1 to TRBJ1-1; weak D call: TRBD1 (5 bases). V was trimmed by 7 bases and J by 0 bases, leaving 16 bases between them. The CDR3 has 15 amino acids. Looked up from germline, CDR1 is SGHRS and CDR2 is YFSETQ. The CDR3 loop is CASGESGTLNTEAFF. The CDR3 nucleotides are TGCGCCAGCGGGGAATCCGGGACCCTGAACACTGAAGCTTTCTTT. Full variable domain (missing parts from reference TRBV5-1 and TRBJ1-1): KAGVTQTPRYLIKTRGQQVTLSCSPISGHRSVSWYQQTPGQGLQFLFEYFSETQRNKGNFPGRFSGRQFSNSRSEMNVSTLELGDSALYLCASGESGTLNTEAFFGQGTRLTVV.

The CDR3 region is CASSLWPFQGYEQYF. DNA of the CDR3: TGTGCCAGCAGCTTATGGCCTTTTCAGGGCTACGAGCAGTACTTC. The rearrangement uses TRBV7-6 and TRBJ2-7; D possibly corresponds to TRBD1 (5 bases). Trimming removed 2 bases from V and 3 bases from J, with 14 bases in between. This CDR3 contains 15 residues. The germline gives CDR1 SGHVS, CDR2 FNYEAQ.

The chain joins TRBV29-1 to TRBJ2-1; perhaps TRBD2 as D (6 bases). The germline V gene encodes CDR1 SQVTM and CDR2 ANQGSEA. The V gene lost 0 bases and the J gene lost 9 bases, with 12 bases spanning the gap. This CDR3 has 13 amino acids. The CDR3 DNA reads TGCAGCGTTGAAGAAGTGGTGGGAGGTGAGCAGTTCTTC. Translation: CSVEEVVGGEQFF.

This clonotype came up a few times. The chain has TRBV5-1 and TRBJ2-3; 8 bases line up with TRBD1. CDR1 is SGHRS and CDR2 is YFSETQ in the germline V gene. V was clipped by 4 bases and J by 2 bases; unmatched bases: 6. This CDR3 has 15 residues. The CDR3 spells CASSVRQGHTDTQYF. The CDR3 region has the DNA TGCGCCAGCAGCGTACGACAGGGGCACACAGATACGCAGTATTTT.

The chain recombines TRBV19 with TRBJ1-2; D call uncertain. CDR1 and CDR2 from the germline V gene are LNHDA and SQIVND (reference sequence). The length of the CDR3 is 16 residues. Trimming removed 3 bases at V and 4 bases at J, with 18 bases between. The CDR3 DNA is TGTGCCAGTAGTATCGGTCCGGTTGCTTCCGCCTATGGCTACACCTTC. It yields the protein CASSIGPVASAYGYTF. Using reference TRBV19 and TRBJ1-2 for the parts outside the CDR3, the full variable domain is DGGITQSPKYLFRKEGQNVTLSCEQNLNHDAMYWYRQDPGQGLRLIYYSQIVNDFQKGDIAEGYSVSREKKESFPLTVTSAQKNPTAFYLCASSIGPVASAYGYTFGSGTRLTVV.

This clonotype was seen more than once but under ten times. The chain has TRBV4-1 and TRBJ2-1; perhaps TRBD2 as D (6 bases). V was shortened by 3 bases and J by 7 bases, with 7 bases between the two germline ends. The CDR3 contains 12 residues. Germline CDR1 is MGHRA and CDR2 is YSYEKL. The CDR3 nucleotides read TGCGCCAGCAGCCACGCGGGGAATGAGCAGTTCTTC. This translates into CASSHAGNEQFF.

In its sample, this clonotype was seen a few times. This chain uses TRBV7-6 with TRBJ2-5; 7 nucleotides align to TRBD1. Germline V gene sequence: CDR1 SGHVS, CDR2 FNYEAQ. The CDR3 is 15 residues long. The V and J ends lost 4 bases and 2 bases, in that order; junction bases with no gene match: 7. The CDR3 DNA reads as TGTGCCAGCAGCTGGCCGGGACAGCCTCAAGAGACCCAGTACTTC. Residues: CASSWPGQPQETQYF.

The chain is built from TRBV7-6 and TRBJ1-4; D unclear. Germline loops: CDR1 SGHVS, CDR2 FNYEAQ. The CDR3 length is 14 residues. V shed 3 bases and J shed 7 bases, with 12 bases lying between them. In nucleotides, the CDR3 is TGTGCCAGCAGCTTGAATCCCGCCGGTGAAAAACTGTTTTTT. Encoded protein: CASSLNPAGEKLFF.

This chain uses TRBV6-5 with TRBJ2-5; tentative D call: TRBD2 (6 bases). The CDR3 runs 15 residues. Germline V gives CDR1 MNHEY, CDR2 SVGAGI. V was pared by 10 bases and J by 4 bases, with 22 bases between. CDR3 region: CATLSGLALAETQYF. CDR3 bases: TGTGCCACCCTCTCTGGGCTAGCGCTCGCAGAGACCCAGTACTTC.

This clonotype showed up just once. CDR3 region: CASSQDWEGDRYF. The CDR3, as DNA: TGCGCCAGCAGCCAAGATTGGGAGGGAGACCGGTACTTC. The rearrangement uses TRBV4-3 and TRBJ2-5, with 7 bases matching TRBD2. CDR1 is LGHNA and CDR2 is YSLEER in the germline V gene. After removal of 0 bases from V and 13 bases from J, the junction contained 8 bases not matched to a gene. The CDR3 length is 13 residues.

This sequence joins TRBV12-3 or TRBV12-4 and TRBJ1-2; D call uncertain. CDR3 length: 13 amino acids. Trimming stripped 3 bases from V and 2 bases from J, with 7 bases between. CDR3 amino acids: CASSFPGNYGYTF. CDR3 DNA: TGTGCCAGCAGTTTTCCGGGAAACTATGGCTACACCTTC.

This clonotype was detected a few times. The rearrangement links TRBV20-1 to TRBJ2-7, with 7 bases aligning to TRBD1. V shed 6 bases, J shed 3 bases, and the junction held 8 bases outside the gene matches. Germline V gene data show CDR1 as DFQATT and CDR2 as SNEGSKA (reference sequence). The CDR3 loop spans 13 amino acids. CDR3 sequence (DNA): TGCAGTGCCGACGGGGACAGAAGCTACGAGCAGTACTTC. Its translation is CSADGDRSYEQYF.

This rearrangement joins TRBV27 to TRBJ2-1; TRBD1 is a possible D gene (5 bases). Germline CDR1 is MNHEY and CDR2 is SMNVEV (reference sequence). V was cut by 6 bases and J by 6 bases, with 18 bases left in between. CDR3 length: 15 residues. Here the CDR3 reads CASSSEAGNANEQFF. The CDR3 bases are TGTGCCAGCAGCTCCGAGGCAGGGAATGCCAATGAGCAGTTCTTC.

This clonotype was counted a few times. V usage is TRBV4-2 and J usage is TRBJ1-5; D remains unclear. From germline, CDR1 is LGHNA and CDR2 YNFKEQ. The CDR3 length is 15 residues. Trimming cost V 0 bases and J 1 base, with 7 bases left between them. CDR3 in amino acids: CASSQEKWSNQPQHF. CDR3 nucleotides: TGTGCCAGCAGCCAAGAAAAGTGGAGCAATCAGCCCCAGCATTTT.

This clonotype was found a few times. The rearrangement links TRBV7-9 to TRBJ1-6; possibly TRBD1 for D (5 bases). CDR3 length: 17 amino acids. Per germline, CDR1 SEHNR and CDR2 FQNEAQ (reference sequence). The V and J ends lost 11 bases and 8 bases respectively, with 28 bases between them. The DNA for the CDR3 is TGTGCCTGCGGCGCCCCCGGGGGGGGGTCGGGAGATTCACCCCTCCACTTT. Protein sequence: CACGAPGGGSGDSPLHF.

This clonotype was picked up a small number of times. This chain links TRBV7-9 with TRBJ2-3; a weak D match, TRBD1 (6 bases). Germline assignment: CDR1 SEHNR and CDR2 FQNEAQ (reference sequence). Between the trimmed V and J ends, which lost 5 bases and 3 bases, there was a span of 12 bases. There are 14 residues in the CDR3. CDR3 amino acids: CASSREQGTDTQYF. CDR3 DNA: TGTGCCAGCAGCCGCGAGCAGGGGACAGATACGCAGTATTTT.

V gene TRBV4-1 combines with J gene TRBJ1-1; D remains unclear. CDR3 length equals 14 residues. In germline, CDR1 is MGHRA, CDR2 YSYEKL. The V gene lost 4 bases and the J gene lost 3 bases, with 12 bases spanning the gap. The CDR3 spells CASSPHGKHTEAFF. CDR3 DNA: TGCGCCAGCAGCCCACACGGTAAGCACACTGAAGCTTTCTTT.

In its sample, this clonotype was seen a few times. The chain carries TRBV6-2 or TRBV6-3 and TRBJ2-2; D is unresolved. CDR3 length: 17 amino acids. Trimming stripped 3 bases from V and 3 bases from J, with 17 bases between. Germline V gene sequence: CDR1 MNHEY, CDR2 SVGEGT. CDR3 sequence: CASSYNLKLSYTGELFF. DNA for the CDR3: TGTGCCAGCAGTTATAACCTTAAACTGAGTTACACCGGGGAGCTGTTTTTT.

The chain carries TRBV6-5 and TRBJ2-1; perhaps TRBD2 as D (6 bases). Deletions cut 7 bases from V and 10 bases from J, with 11 bases between. CDR1 and CDR2 (germline): MNHEY, SVGAGI. The CDR3 totals 11 residues. This CDR3 is CASTYGLEQFF. The CDR3 nucleotides are TGTGCCAGCACCTATGGACTAGAGCAGTTCTTC.

The chain employs TRBV4-3 and TRBJ2-5; no clear D gene. In germline, CDR1 is LGHNA, CDR2 YSLEER. This CDR3 spans 14 amino acids. The V and J ends lost 0 bases and 9 bases respectively, with 14 bases between them. CDR3 loop: CASSQERASGPQYF. CDR3 bases: TGCGCCAGCAGCCAAGAGCGCGCCTCCGGGCCCCAGTACTTC.

The rearrangement links TRBV7-9 to TRBJ2-5; 7 bases line up with TRBD1. Germline loops: CDR1 SEHNR, CDR2 FQNEAQ (reference sequence). After removal of 5 bases from V and 5 bases from J, the junction contained 11 bases not matched to a gene. CDR3 length equals 15 residues. CDR3 in DNA: TGTGCCAGCAGCACGCCCCCGACAGGGATCGAGACCCAGTACTTC. This sequence encodes CASSTPPTGIETQYF.

This clonotype was seen repeatedly, ten times or more. This chain joins TRBV29-1 and TRBJ2-7, with D unresolved. Germline V gene lookup returns CDR1 SQVTM and CDR2 ANQGSEA. The V end was cut by 1 base, the J end by 0 bases, with 4 bases between. The CDR3 contains 12 residues. The CDR3 loop reads CSVEAGSYEQYF. CDR3 sequence (DNA): TGCAGCGTTGAAGCGGGCTCCTACGAGCAGTACTTC.

V gene TRBV7-9 combines with J gene TRBJ1-2, with no clear D. This CDR3 is built from 13 residues. Germline V gene lookup returns CDR1 SEHNR and CDR2 FQNEAQ (reference sequence). Trimming stripped 7 bases from V and 5 bases from J, with 14 bases between. Written as DNA, the CDR3 is TGTGCCAGCAACGAGGCTGGGGTTTATGGCTACACCTTC. Translation gives CASNEAGVYGYTF.

The V and J genes are TRBV29-1 and TRBJ1-2, with D maybe TRBD1 (5 bases). Trimming left V 4 bases short and J 4 bases short, with 28 bases between. Germline V gives CDR1 SQVTM, CDR2 ANQGSEA. This CDR3 has 18 amino acids. DNA of the CDR3: TGCAGCGTTGCCCCCCCAATAGGGGTGGGGGATAACGGCTATGGCTACACCTTC. This sequence encodes CSVAPPIGVGDNGYGYTF.

This clonotype has just a few counts. The gene calls are TRBV2 and TRBJ2-7, with 7 bases identical to TRBD1. Per germline, CDR1 SNHLY and CDR2 FYNNEI. The CDR3 is made up of 16 amino acids. The V segment lost 7 bases and the J segment 3 bases; nucleotides outside the gene matches: 15. CDR3 sequence reads: CASNPASTGSDYEQYF. The CDR3 nucleotides are TGTGCCAGCAACCCGGCCTCGACAGGGTCGGACTACGAGCAGTACTTC.

The sample holds a few counts of this clonotype. The chain links TRBV3-1 to TRBJ2-3, with 14 bases that match TRBD2. The CDR3 runs 17 residues. CDR1 LGHDT and CDR2 YNNKEL come from the germline V gene (reference sequence). Trimming removed 4 bases from V and 4 bases from J; junction bases left unmatched: 7. CDR3 residues: CASSPEGLAGEADTQYF. CDR3 sequence (DNA): TGTGCCAGCAGCCCCGAGGGACTAGCGGGGGAAGCAGATACGCAGTATTTT.

This clonotype was seen only a few times. This chain connects TRBV6-1 to TRBJ2-1; D gene ambiguous. Trimming took 6 bases from V and 4 from J, leaving 19 bases between them. Germline CDR1 and CDR2: MNHNS and SASEGT. The CDR3 is 16 amino acids. CDR3: CASRSGRSYRYNEQFF. CDR3 nucleotide sequence: TGTGCCAGCAGGAGTGGAAGATCCTACCGTTACAATGAGCAGTTCTTC.

Notes on this clonotype: Since a much larger clone is just one base distant, this may be a read error. The chain employs TRBV27 and TRBJ1-4; no clear D gene. Germline V gene sequence: CDR1 MNHEY, CDR2 SMNVEV (reference sequence). This CDR3 comprises 15 residues. CDR3 region: CSSSLGEATNEKLFF. For the CDR3, the DNA is TGTTCCAGCAGTTTAGGAGAAGCAACTAATGAAAAACTGTTTTTT. Variable domain in full (rest from reference TRBV27 and TRBJ1-4): EAQVTQNPRYLITVTGKKLTVTCSQNMNHEYMSWYRQDPGLGLRQIYYSMNVEVTDKGDVPEGYKVSRKEKRNFPLILESPSPNQTSLYFCSSSLGEATNEKLFFGSGTQLSVL.

CDR3 in amino acids: CASSEGTSGTDTQYF. DNA of the CDR3: TGTGCCAGCAGTGAGGGGACTAGCGGCACAGATACGCAGTATTTT. The chain joins TRBV2 to TRBJ2-3, with 10 bases lining up with TRBD2. CDR1 is SNHLY, CDR2 FYNNEI, per germline. V lost 3 bases and J lost 1; bases outside the gene matches: 1. The CDR3 spans 15 residues.

V gene TRBV11-2 combines with J gene TRBJ2-7, with TRBD1 matching 9 bases. Germline trimming cut 4 bases from V and 4 bases from J; bases unmatched to any gene: 5. Germline CDR1 SGHAT, CDR2 FQNNGV. The CDR3 consists of 14 residues. The CDR3: CASSSGTGPYEQYF. The CDR3 coding sequence is TGTGCCAGCAGCTCCGGGACAGGGCCTTACGAGCAGTACTTC.

CDR3 DNA sequence: TGTGCCAGCAGCTTAGGGACCGAAAGTTTCTACGAGCAGTACTTC. Protein product: CASSLGTESFYEQYF. V and J are TRBV7-9 and TRBJ2-7; D uncertain. The CDR3 totals 15 residues. In germline, CDR1 is SEHNR, CDR2 FQNEAQ (reference sequence). V lost 1 base and J lost 3, with 13 bases in between.